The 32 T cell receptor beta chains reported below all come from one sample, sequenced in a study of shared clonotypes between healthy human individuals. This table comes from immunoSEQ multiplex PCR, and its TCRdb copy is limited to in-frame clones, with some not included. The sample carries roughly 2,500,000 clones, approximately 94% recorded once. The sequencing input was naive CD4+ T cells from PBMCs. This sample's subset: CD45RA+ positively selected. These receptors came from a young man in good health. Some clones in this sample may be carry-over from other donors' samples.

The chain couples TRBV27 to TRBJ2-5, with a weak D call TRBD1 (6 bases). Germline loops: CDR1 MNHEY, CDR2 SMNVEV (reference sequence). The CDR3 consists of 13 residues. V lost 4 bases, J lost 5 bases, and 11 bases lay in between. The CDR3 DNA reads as TGTGCCAGCAGTTACAGGGTCCGGGAGACCCAGTACTTC. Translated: CASSYRVRETQYF.

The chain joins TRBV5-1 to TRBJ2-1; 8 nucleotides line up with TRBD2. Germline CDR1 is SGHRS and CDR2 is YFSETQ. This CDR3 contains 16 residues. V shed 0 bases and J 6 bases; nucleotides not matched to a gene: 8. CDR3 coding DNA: TGCGCCAGCAGCTTGGATGGGACTAGGGGCATCAATGAGCAGTTCTTC. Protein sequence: CASSLDGTRGINEQFF. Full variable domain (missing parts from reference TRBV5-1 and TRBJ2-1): KAGVTQTPRYLIKTRGQQVTLSCSPISGHRSVSWYQQTPGQGLQFLFEYFSETQRNKGNFPGRFSGRQFSNSRSEMNVSTLELGDSALYLCASSLDGTRGINEQFFGPGTRLTVL.

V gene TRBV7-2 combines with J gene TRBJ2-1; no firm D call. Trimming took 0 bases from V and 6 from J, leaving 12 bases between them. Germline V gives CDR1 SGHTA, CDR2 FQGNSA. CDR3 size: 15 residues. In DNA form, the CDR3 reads TGTGCCAGCAGCTTAGCGCCTGACACCCGCAATGAGCAGTTCTTC. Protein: CASSLAPDTRNEQFF.

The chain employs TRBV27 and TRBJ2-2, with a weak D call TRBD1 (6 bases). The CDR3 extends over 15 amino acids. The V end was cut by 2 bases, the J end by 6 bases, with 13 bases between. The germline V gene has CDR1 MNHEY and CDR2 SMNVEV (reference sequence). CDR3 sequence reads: CASSLRVAGAGELFF. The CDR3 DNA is TGTGCCAGCAGTTTACGTGTAGCAGGGGCCGGGGAGCTGTTTTTT.

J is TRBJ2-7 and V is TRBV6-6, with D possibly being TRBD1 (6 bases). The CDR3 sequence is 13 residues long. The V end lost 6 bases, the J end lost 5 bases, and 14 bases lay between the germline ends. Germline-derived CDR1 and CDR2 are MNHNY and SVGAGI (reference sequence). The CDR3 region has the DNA TGTGCCAGCAGGCAACAGGGTAGTAACGAGCAGTACTTC. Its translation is CASRQQGSNEQYF.

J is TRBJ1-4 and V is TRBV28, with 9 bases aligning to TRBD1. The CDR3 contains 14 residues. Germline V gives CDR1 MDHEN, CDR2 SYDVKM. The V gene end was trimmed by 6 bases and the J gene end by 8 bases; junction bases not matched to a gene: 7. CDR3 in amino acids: CASRAGTGWEKLFF. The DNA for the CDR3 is TGTGCCAGCAGAGCCGGGACAGGGTGGGAAAAACTGTTTTTT.

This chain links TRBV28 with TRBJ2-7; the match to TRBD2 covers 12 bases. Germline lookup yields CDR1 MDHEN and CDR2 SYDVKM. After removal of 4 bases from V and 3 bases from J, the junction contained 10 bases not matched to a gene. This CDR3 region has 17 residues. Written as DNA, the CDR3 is TGTGCCAGCAGTTCCTTCGGACTAGCGGGAATCTTCTACGAGCAGTACTTC. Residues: CASSSFGLAGIFYEQYF.

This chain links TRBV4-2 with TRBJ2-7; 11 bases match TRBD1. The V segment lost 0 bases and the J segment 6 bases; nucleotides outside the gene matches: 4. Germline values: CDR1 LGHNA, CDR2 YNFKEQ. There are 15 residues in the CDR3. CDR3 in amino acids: CASSQDEDRGREQYF. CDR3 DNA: TGTGCCAGCAGCCAAGACGAGGACAGGGGGCGCGAGCAGTACTTC.

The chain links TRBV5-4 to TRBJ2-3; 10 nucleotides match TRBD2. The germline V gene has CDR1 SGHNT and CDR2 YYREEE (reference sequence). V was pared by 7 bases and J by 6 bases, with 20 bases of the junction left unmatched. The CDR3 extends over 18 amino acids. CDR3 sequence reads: CASGRFTSGKPILDTQYF. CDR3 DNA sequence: TGTGCCAGCGGCCGGTTCACTAGCGGGAAACCGATATTGGATACGCAGTATTTT.

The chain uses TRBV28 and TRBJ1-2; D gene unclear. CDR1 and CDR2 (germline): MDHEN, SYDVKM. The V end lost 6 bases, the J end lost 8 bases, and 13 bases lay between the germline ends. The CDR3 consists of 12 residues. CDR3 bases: TGTGCCAGCAGCGCACCTCGTGGAGGCTACACCTTC. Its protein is CASSAPRGGYTF.

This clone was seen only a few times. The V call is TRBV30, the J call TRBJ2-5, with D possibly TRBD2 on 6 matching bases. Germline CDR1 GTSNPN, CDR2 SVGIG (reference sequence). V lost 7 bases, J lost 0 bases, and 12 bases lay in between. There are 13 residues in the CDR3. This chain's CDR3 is CAYPREYQETQYF. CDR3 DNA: TGTGCCTACCCCCGGGAGTACCAAGAGACCCAGTACTTC.

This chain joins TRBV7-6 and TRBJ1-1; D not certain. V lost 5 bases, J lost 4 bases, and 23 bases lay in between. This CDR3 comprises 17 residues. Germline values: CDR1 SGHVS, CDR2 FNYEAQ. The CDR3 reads CASSLDLRRGLGTEAFF. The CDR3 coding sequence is TGTGCCAGCAGCCTAGACCTCCGTCGGGGTCTGGGCACTGAAGCTTTCTTT. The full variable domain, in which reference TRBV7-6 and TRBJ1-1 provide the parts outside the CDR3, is GAGVSQSPRYKVTKRGQDVALRCDPISGHVSLYWYRQALGQGPEFLTYFNYEAQQDKSGLPNDRFSAERPEGSISTLTIQRTEQRDSAMYRCASSLDLRRGLGTEAFFGQGTRLTVV.

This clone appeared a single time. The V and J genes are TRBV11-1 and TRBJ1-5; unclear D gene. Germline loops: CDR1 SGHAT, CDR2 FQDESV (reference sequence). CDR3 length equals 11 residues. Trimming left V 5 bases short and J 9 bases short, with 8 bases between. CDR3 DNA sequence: TGTGCCAGCAGCCTCCGCGGGCCCCAGCATTTT. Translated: CASSLRGPQHF. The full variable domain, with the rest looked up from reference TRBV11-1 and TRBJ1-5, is EAEVAQSPRYKITEKSQAVAFWCDPISGHATLYWYRQILGQGPELLVQFQDESVVDDSQLPKDRFSAERLKGVDSTLKIQPAELGDSAMYLCASSLRGPQHFGDGTRLSIL.

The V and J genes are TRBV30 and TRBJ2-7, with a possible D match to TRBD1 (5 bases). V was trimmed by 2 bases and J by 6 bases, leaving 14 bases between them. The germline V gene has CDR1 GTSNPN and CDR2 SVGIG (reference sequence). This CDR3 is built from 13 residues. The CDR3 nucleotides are TGTGCCTGGAGTTTACAACAGGACACCGAGCAGTACTTC. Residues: CAWSLQQDTEQYF. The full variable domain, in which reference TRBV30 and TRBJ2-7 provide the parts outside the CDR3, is SQTIHQWPATLVQPVGSPLSLECTVEGTSNPNLYWYRQAAGRGLQLLFYSVGIGQISSEVPQNLSASRPQDRQFILSSKKLLLSDSGFYLCAWSLQQDTEQYFGPGTRLTVT.

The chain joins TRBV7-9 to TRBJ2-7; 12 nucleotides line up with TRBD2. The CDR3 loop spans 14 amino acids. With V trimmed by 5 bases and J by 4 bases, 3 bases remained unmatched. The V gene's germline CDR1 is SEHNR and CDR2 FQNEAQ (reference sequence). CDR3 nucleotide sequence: TGTGCCAGCAGCCATGGACTAGCGGGGTACGAGCAGTACTTC. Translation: CASSHGLAGYEQYF.

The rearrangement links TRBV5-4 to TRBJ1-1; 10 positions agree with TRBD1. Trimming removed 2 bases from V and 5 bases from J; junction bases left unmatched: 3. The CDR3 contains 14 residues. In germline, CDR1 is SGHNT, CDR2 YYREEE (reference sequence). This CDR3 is CASSFGQGDTEAFF. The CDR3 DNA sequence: TGTGCCAGCAGCTTCGGACAGGGGGATACTGAAGCTTTCTTT.

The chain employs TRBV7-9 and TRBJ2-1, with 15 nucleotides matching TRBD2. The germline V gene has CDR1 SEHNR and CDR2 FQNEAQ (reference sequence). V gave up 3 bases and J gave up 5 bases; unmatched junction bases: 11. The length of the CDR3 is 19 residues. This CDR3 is CASSFWVGLAGGKNNEQFF. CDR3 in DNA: TGTGCCAGCAGCTTCTGGGTCGGACTAGCGGGAGGGAAAAACAATGAGCAGTTCTTC.

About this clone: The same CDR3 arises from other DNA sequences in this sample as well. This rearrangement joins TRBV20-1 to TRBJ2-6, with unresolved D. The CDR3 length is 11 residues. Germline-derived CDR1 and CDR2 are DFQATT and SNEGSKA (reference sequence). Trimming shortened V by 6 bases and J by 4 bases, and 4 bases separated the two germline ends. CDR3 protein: CSAPGANVLTF. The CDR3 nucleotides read TGCAGTGCCCCCGGGGCCAACGTCCTGACTTTC.

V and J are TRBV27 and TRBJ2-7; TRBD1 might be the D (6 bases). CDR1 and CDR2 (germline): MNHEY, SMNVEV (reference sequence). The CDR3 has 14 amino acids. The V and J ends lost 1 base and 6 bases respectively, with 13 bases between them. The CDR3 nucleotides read TGTGCCAGCAGTTTATGGCAGGGGTCGGGCGAGCAGTACTTC. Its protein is CASSLWQGSGEQYF.

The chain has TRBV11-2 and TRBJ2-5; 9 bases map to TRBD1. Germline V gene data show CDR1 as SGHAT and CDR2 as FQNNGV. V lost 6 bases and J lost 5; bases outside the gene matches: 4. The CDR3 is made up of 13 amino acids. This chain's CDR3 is CASRRDRGETQYF. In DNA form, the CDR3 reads TGTGCCAGCAGACGAGACAGGGGGGAGACCCAGTACTTC. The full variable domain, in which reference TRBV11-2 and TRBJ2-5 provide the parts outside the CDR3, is EAGVAQSPRYKIIEKRQSVAFWCNPISGHATLYWYQQILGQGPKLLIQFQNNGVVDDSQLPKDRFSAERLKGVDSTLKIQPAKLEDSAVYLCASRRDRGETQYFGPGTRLLVL.

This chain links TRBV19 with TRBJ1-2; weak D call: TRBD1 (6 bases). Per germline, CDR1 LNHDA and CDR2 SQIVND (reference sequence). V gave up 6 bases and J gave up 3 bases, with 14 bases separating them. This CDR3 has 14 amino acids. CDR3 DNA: TGTGCCAGTAGGGAGAGGGGGTCGGACTATGGCTACACCTTC. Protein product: CASRERGSDYGYTF.

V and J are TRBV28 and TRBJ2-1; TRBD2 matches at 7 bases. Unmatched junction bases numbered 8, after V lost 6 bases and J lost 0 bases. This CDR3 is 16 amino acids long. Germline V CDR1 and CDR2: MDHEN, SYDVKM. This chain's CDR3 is CASRTRLAASYNEQFF. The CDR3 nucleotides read TGTGCCAGCAGAACCCGGCTAGCGGCCTCCTACAATGAGCAGTTCTTC.

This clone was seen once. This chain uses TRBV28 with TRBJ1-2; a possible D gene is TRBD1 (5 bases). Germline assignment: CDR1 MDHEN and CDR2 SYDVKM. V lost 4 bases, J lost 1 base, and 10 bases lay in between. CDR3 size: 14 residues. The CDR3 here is CASSSDSINYGYTF. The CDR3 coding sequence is TGTGCCAGCAGTTCAGACAGTATTAACTATGGCTACACCTTC.

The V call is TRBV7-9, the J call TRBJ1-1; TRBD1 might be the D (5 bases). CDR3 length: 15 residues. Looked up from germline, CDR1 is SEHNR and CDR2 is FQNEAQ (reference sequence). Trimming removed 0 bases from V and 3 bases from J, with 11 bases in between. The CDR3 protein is CASSLARVGDTEAFF. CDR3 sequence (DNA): TGTGCCAGCAGCTTAGCCAGGGTGGGTGACACTGAAGCTTTCTTT.

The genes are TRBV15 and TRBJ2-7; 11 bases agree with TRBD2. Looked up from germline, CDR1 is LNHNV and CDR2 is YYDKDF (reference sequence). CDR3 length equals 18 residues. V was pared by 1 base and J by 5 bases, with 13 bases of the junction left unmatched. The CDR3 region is CATSRGSFSGRALHEQYF. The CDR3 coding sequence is TGTGCCACCAGCAGAGGCTCATTTAGCGGGAGGGCACTACACGAGCAGTACTTC.

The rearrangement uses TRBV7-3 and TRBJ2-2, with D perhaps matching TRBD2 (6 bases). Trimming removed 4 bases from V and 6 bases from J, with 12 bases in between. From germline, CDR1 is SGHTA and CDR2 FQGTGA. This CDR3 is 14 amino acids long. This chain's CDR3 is CASSSRLASGELFF. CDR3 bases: TGTGCCAGCAGCTCCCGGCTAGCGTCCGGGGAGCTGTTTTTT. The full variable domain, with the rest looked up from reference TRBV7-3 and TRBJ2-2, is GAGVSQTPSNKVTEKGKYVELRCDPISGHTALYWYRQSLGQGPEFLIYFQGTGAADDSGLPNDRFFAVRPEGSVSTLKIQRTERGDSAVYLCASSSRLASGELFFGEGSRLTVL.

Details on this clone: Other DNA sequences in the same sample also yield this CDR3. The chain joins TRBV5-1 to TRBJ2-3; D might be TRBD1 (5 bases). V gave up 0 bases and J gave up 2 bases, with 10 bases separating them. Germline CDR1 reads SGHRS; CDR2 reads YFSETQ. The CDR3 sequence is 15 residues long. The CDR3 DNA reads TGCGCCAGCAGCTTGGGTCAGGGATTCACAGATACGCAGTATTTT. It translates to CASSLGQGFTDTQYF.

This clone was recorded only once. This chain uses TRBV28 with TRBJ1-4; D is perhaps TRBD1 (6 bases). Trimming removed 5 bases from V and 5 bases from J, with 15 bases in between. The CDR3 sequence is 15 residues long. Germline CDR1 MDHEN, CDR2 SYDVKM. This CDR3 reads CASSRGHLGNEKLFF. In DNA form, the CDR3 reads TGTGCCAGCAGTCGGGGACACCTAGGCAATGAAAAACTGTTTTTT.

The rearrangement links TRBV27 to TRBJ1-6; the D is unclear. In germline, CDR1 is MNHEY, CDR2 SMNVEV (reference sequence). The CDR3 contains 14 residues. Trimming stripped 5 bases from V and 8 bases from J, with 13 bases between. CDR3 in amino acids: CASSTDTGYSPLHF. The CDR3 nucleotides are TGTGCCAGCAGTACAGACACGGGCTATTCACCCCTCCACTTT.

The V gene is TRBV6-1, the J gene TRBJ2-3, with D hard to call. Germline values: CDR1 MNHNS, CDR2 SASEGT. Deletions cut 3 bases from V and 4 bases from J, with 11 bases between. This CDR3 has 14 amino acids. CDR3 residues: CASSDSPIPDTQYF. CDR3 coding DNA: TGTGCCAGCAGTGACTCTCCCATTCCAGATACGCAGTATTTT.

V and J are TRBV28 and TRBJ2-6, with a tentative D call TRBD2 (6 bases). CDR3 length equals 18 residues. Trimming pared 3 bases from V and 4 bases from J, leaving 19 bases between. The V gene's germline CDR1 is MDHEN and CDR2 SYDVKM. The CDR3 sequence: CASSFLATGRPGANVLTF. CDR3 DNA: TGTGCCAGCAGTTTCCTTGCTACGGGGAGGCCCGGGGCCAACGTCCTGACTTTC.

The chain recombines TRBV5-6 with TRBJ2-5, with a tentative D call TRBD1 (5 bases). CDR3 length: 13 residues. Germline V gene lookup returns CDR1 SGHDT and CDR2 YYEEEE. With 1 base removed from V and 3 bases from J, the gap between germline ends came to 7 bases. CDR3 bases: TGTGCCAGCAGCTTGCCCAGGGAAGAGACCCAGTACTTC. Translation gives CASSLPREETQYF. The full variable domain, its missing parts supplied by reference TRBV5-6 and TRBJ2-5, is DAGVTQSPTHLIKTRGQQVTLRCSPKSGHDTVSWYQQALGQGPQFIFQYYEEEERQRGNFPDRFSGHQFPNYSSELNVNALLLGDSALYLCASSLPREETQYFGPGTRLLVL.